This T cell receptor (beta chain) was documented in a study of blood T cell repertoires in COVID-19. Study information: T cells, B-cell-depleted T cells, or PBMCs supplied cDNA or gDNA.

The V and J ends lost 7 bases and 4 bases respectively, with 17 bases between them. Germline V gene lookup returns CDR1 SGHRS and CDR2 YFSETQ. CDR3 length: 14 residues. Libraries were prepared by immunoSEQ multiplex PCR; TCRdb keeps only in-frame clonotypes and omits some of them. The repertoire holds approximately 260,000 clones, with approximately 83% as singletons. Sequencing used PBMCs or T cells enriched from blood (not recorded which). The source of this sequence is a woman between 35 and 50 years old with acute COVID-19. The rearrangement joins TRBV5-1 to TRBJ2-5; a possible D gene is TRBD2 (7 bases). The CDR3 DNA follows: TGCGCCAGCCTTGCAGGGGCGGGGGCAGAGACCCAGTACTTC. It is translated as CASLAGAGAETQYF.